One sample yielded the 16 T cell receptor beta chains listed below, sequenced in a study of cytomegalovirus exposure and HLA in healthy donors. With 60 Vbeta and 13 Jbeta primers, the PCR was carried out. Clones were sequenced by immunoSEQ multiplex PCR, and TCRdb holds only the in-frame ones, with some missing. This table has fewer than 110,000 clones, roughly 80% appearing once. Sequenced: PBMCs. These TCRs come from a man aged 30 to 45 in good health and CMV-seronegative.

The chain combines TRBV28 with TRBJ2-1; 7 bases are a match to TRBD2. Germline V gene sequence: CDR1 MDHEN, CDR2 SYDVKM. V gave up 9 bases and J gave up 2 bases; unmatched junction bases: 22. This CDR3 is 19 amino acids long. This chain's CDR3 is CARSGTRAGGVTPYNEQFF. In DNA form, the CDR3 reads TGTGCCAGGAGCGGAACAAGAGCTGGGGGGGTAACCCCCTACAATGAGCAGTTCTTC.

V usage is TRBV19 and J usage is TRBJ1-4; D remains ambiguous. This CDR3 spans 13 amino acids. V lost 3 bases and J 2 bases, leaving 4 bases between the germline ends. Germline-derived CDR1 and CDR2 are LNHDA and SQIVND (reference sequence). CDR3 DNA: TGTGCCAGTAGTATCGGGACTAATGAAAAACTGTTTTTT. Translating gives CASSIGTNEKLFF.

V usage is TRBV6-1 and J usage is TRBJ1-2, with TRBD1 matching over 12 bases. V trimming: 7 bases; J trimming: 1 base; junction bases outside the gene matches: 4. There are 15 residues in the CDR3. Germline values: CDR1 MNHNS, CDR2 SASEGT. CDR3 region: CASTRDRGLNYGYTF. For the CDR3, the DNA is TGTGCCAGCACCAGGGACAGGGGGCTTAACTATGGCTACACCTTC.

The sample holds one count of this clone. The rearrangement uses TRBV27 and TRBJ2-1, with 11 bases lining up with TRBD2. The trim removed 6 bases at V and 2 bases at J, leaving 6 bases unmatched. This CDR3 region has 16 residues. Germline values: CDR1 MNHEY, CDR2 SMNVEV (reference sequence). The DNA for the CDR3 is TGTGCCAGCAGCGCAGCGGGACTAGCGGCCTACAATGAGCAGTTCTTC. This sequence encodes CASSAAGLAAYNEQFF.

V and J are TRBV4-1 and TRBJ2-5, with D perhaps matching TRBD1 (6 bases). The CDR3 runs to 15 residues. Germline loops: CDR1 MGHRA, CDR2 YSYEKL. V dropped 6 bases and J dropped 2 bases, with 16 bases sitting between them. This CDR3 is CASRRGVGTQETQYF. CDR3 bases: TGCGCCAGCAGACGAGGTGTGGGGACACAAGAGACCCAGTACTTC.

The rearrangement joins TRBV13 to TRBJ2-7, with a possible D match to TRBD2 (5 bases). The V gene's germline CDR1 is PRHDT and CDR2 FYEKMQ (reference sequence). V lost 1 base and J lost 7, with 14 bases in between. This CDR3 contains 14 residues. The CDR3 coding sequence is TGTGCCAGCAGCTTAGTGGTTAGCGCGGAGGAGCAGTACTTC. This translates into CASSLVVSAEEQYF.

The chain combines TRBV29-1 with TRBJ1-2, with 8 bases fitting TRBD1. The CDR3 has 13 amino acids. Unmatched junction bases numbered 7, after V lost 3 bases and J lost 7 bases. Germline V CDR1 and CDR2: SQVTM, ANQGSEA. The CDR3 region is CSVDRAGGVGYTF. The CDR3 DNA sequence: TGCAGCGTTGACCGGGCAGGGGGCGTTGGCTACACCTTC.

J is TRBJ1-2 and V is TRBV7-6, with 7 bases matching TRBD1. CDR3 length equals 15 residues. Germline-derived CDR1 and CDR2 are SGHVS and FNYEAQ. V lost 0 bases to trimming and J lost 6 bases; unmatched junction nucleotides: 7. The CDR3 is CASSLAETGPHGYTF. CDR3 sequence (DNA): TGTGCCAGCAGCTTAGCGGAGACAGGGCCCCATGGCTACACCTTC.

This chain links TRBV4-1 with TRBJ1-1, with D possibly being TRBD1 (6 bases). The CDR3 spans 16 residues. Germline V gene lookup returns CDR1 MGHRA and CDR2 YSYEKL. Trimming removed 3 bases at V and 5 bases at J, with 19 bases between. CDR3 loop: CASSHTRSRGGTEAFF. As DNA, the CDR3 is TGCGCCAGCAGCCACACAAGGTCCAGGGGAGGGACTGAAGCTTTCTTT.

The gene calls are TRBV7-9 and TRBJ2-1; maybe TRBD2 (6 bases). CDR1 and CDR2 (germline): SEHNR, FQNEAQ (reference sequence). The ends were cut back, 5 bases at V and 8 bases at J, with 13 bases in the middle. This CDR3 region has 13 residues. Here the CDR3 DNA reads TGTGCCAGCAGCCTTCTAGCGTCGGATGAGCAGTTCTTC. Its protein product is CASSLLASDEQFF.

The chain links TRBV7-9 to TRBJ2-7, with D perhaps TRBD2 (5 bases). Germline V gene data show CDR1 as SEHNR and CDR2 as FQNEAQ (reference sequence). V lost 5 bases, J lost 3 bases, and 8 bases lay in between. The CDR3 is 12 amino acids. This CDR3 is CASSNRDYEQYF. DNA of the CDR3: TGTGCCAGCAGCAACCGGGACTACGAGCAGTACTTC.

The V and J genes are TRBV7-8 and TRBJ2-1, with D unresolved. V was trimmed by 5 bases and J by 7 bases, leaving 6 bases between them. The CDR3 loop spans 11 amino acids. Germline V CDR1 and CDR2: SGHVS, FQNEAQ. For the CDR3, the DNA is TGTGCCAGCAGCCTGTCGAATGAGCAGTTCTTC. Protein product: CASSLSNEQFF. Looking up the rest from reference TRBV7-8 and TRBJ2-1 gives the full variable domain: GAGVSQSPRYKVAKRGQDVALRCDPISGHVSLFWYQQALGQGPEFLTYFQNEAQLDKSGLPSDRFFAERPEGSVSTLKIQRTQQEDSAVYLCASSLSNEQFFGPGTRLTVL.

This chain links TRBV2 with TRBJ2-4; D remains ambiguous. Trimming took 4 bases from V and 0 from J, leaving 10 bases between them. The CDR3 totals 15 residues. In germline, CDR1 is SNHLY, CDR2 FYNNEI. In nucleotides, the CDR3 is TGTGCCAGCAGTGCTATACCCCTAGCCAAAAACATTCAGTACTTC. The encoded protein is CASSAIPLAKNIQYF.

This clone was seen more than once but under ten times. The gene calls are TRBV11-2 and TRBJ1-5, with D hard to call. CDR3 size: 16 residues. Trimming stripped 5 bases from V and 0 bases from J, with 14 bases between. Germline V CDR1 and CDR2: SGHAT, FQNNGV. CDR3 amino acids: CASSDLSGDSNQPQHF. Here the CDR3 DNA reads TGTGCCAGCAGCGACCTCTCCGGAGATAGCAATCAGCCCCAGCATTTT. Together with reference TRBV11-2 and TRBJ1-5, the CDR3 gives the full variable domain: EAGVAQSPRYKIIEKRQSVAFWCNPISGHATLYWYQQILGQGPKLLIQFQNNGVVDDSQLPKDRFSAERLKGVDSTLKIQPAKLEDSAVYLCASSDLSGDSNQPQHFGDGTRLSIL.

The rearrangement links TRBV30 to TRBJ2-1; TRBD2 matches at 11 bases. Trimming at V came to 3 bases and at J to 7 bases, leaving 2 bases not matched to a gene. Germline lookup yields CDR1 GTSNPN and CDR2 SVGIG (reference sequence). CDR3 length: 13 residues. The CDR3 DNA reads TGTGCCTGGAGGTCTAGCGGGGGGAATGAGCAGTTCTTC. This codes for CAWRSSGGNEQFF. Based on the CDR3 plus reference TRBV30 and TRBJ2-1, the full variable domain is SQTIHQWPATLVQPVGSPLSLECTVEGTSNPNLYWYRQAAGRGLQLLFYSVGIGQISSEVPQNLSASRPQDRQFILSSKKLLLSDSGFYLCAWRSSGGNEQFFGPGTRLTVL.

The chain links TRBV29-1 to TRBJ1-4, with D perhaps matching TRBD1 (5 bases). From germline, CDR1 is SQVTM and CDR2 ANQGSEA. The V end lost 7 bases, the J end lost 0 bases, and 15 bases lay between the germline ends. The CDR3 is 15 residues long. The CDR3 protein is CSAVPTGATNEKLFF. For the CDR3, the DNA is TGCAGCGCCGTACCTACAGGTGCAACTAATGAAAAACTGTTTTTT.